This T cell receptor beta chain appears in the sequencing data of a study of metastatic and nonmetastatic thyroid tumors. For the study at large: Repertoire comparisons spanned blood and tumor or nodule tissue from malignant and benign thyroid patients. The study, taken as a whole, reports: It was reported that TCR beta diversity was significantly higher in malignant thyroid tumors than benign nodules, in blood and tumor.

Each patient went into thyroid surgery without having received any treatment. The V end lost 5 bases, the J end lost 0 bases, and 13 bases lay between the germline ends. Germline CDR1 MNHEY, CDR2 SMNVEV (reference sequence). The CDR3 is 15 residues long. Per the study methods: Construction of a distant-metastasis classifier for papillary thyroid cancer relied on CDR3 differences across clinicopathological groups. TCRdb reprocessed the PCR reads via MiXCR. The V and J calls shown here were made by TCRdb, not taken from the authors' results. The data contain 24,000 or so clones, approximately 9.9% of them singletons. This clone has ten or more counts. No antigen is known for it.

Sequencing was performed on blood. This TCR was sampled from a female donor with papillary thyroid cancer or a benign thyroid nodule (not recorded which). Some clones in this sample may be carry-over from other donors' samples. The rearrangement joins TRBV27 to TRBJ2-5; D is perhaps TRBD2 (6 bases). The chain's CDR3 is CASSLKAGNQETQYF. Here the CDR3 DNA reads TGTGCCAGCAGTCTCAAAGCGGGTAACCAAGAGACCCAGTACTTC.